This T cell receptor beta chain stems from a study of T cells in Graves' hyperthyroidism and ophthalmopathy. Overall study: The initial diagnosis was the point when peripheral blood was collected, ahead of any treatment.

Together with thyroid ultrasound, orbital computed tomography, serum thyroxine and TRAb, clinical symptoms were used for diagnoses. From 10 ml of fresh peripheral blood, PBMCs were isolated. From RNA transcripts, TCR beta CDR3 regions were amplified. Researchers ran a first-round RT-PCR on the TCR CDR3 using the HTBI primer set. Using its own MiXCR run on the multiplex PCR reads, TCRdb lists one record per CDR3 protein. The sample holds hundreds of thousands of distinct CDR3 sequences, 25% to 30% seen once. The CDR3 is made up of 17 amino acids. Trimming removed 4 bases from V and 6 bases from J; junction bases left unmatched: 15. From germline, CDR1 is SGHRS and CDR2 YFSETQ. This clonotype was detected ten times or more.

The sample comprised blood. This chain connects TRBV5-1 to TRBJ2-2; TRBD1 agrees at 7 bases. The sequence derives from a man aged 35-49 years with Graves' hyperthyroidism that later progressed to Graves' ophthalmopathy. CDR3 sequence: CASSITRTGLNAGELFF. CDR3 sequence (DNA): TGCGCCAGCAGCATCACCCGGACAGGCTTAAACGCCGGGGAGCTGTTTTTT.